This T cell receptor beta chain was recovered during a study of T cell changes during pregnancy in multiple sclerosis. V gave up 10 bases and J gave up 5 bases; unmatched junction bases: 14. Looked up from germline, CDR1 is SEHNR and CDR2 is FQNEAQ (reference sequence). The CDR3 has 15 amino acids. Data came from immunoSEQ multiplex PCR; TCRdb stores just in-frame clones and leaves some out. Among approximately 46,000 clones, under 95% were seen once, and the ten largest hold approximately 2.9%. The genes are TRBV7-9 and TRBJ2-1, with 7 bases matching TRBD2. Material: CD8+ T cells from peripheral blood mononuclear cells, obtained in the second trimester of pregnancy. This TCR derives from a female donor with multiple sclerosis, enrolled in a pregnancy study. This chain's CDR3 is CANEPGLPWDNEQFF. In DNA form, the CDR3 reads TGTGCCAACGAACCGGGACTACCTTGGGACAATGAGCAGTTCTTC. The whole variable domain, filled in from reference TRBV7-9 and TRBJ2-1, reads DTGVSQNPRHKITKRGQNVTFRCDPISEHNRLYWYRQTLGQGPEFLTYFQNEAQLEKSRLLSDRFSAERPKGSFSTLEIQRTEQGDSAMYLCANEPGLPWDNEQFFGPGTRLTVL.